This TCR beta chain was identified during a study of control samples from healthy donors and cancer patients. Measured with immunoSEQ multiplex PCR; TCRdb has only the in-frame clones, and not every one. The sample contains 98,000 or so clones, around 80% of which appear only once. This CDR3 region has 15 residues. The germline V gene encodes CDR1 SGHRS and CDR2 YFSETQ. The V end was cut by 0 bases, the J end by 0 bases, with 6 bases between. This clone was seen a few times. Sequencing was performed on blood. This TCR was sampled from a man in his 60s in good health. The chain couples TRBV5-1 to TRBJ1-4, with no clear D. The CDR3 is CASSLASATNEKLFF. The CDR3 DNA reads TGCGCCAGCAGCTTGGCCAGTGCAACTAATGAAAAACTGTTTTTT.